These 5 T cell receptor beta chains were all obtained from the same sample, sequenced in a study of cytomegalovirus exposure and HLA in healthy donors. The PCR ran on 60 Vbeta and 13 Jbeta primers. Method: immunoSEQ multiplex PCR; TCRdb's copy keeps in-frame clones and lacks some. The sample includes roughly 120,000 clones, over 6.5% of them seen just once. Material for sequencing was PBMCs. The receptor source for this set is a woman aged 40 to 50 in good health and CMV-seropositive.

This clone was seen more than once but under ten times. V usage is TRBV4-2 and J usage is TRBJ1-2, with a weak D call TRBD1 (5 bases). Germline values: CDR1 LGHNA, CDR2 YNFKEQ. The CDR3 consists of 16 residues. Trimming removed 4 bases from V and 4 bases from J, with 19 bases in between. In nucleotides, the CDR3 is TGTGCCAGCAGCCCCCTGGGACTCCCTTTAGGCTATGGCTACACCTTC. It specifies CASSPLGLPLGYGYTF.

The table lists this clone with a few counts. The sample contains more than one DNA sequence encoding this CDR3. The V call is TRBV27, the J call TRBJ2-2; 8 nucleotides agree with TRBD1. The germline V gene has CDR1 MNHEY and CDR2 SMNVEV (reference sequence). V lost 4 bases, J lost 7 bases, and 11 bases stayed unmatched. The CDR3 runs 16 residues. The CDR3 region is CASSSSGTGYHGELFF. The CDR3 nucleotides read TGTGCCAGCAGTTCCTCCGGGACAGGCTATCACGGGGAGCTGTTTTTT.

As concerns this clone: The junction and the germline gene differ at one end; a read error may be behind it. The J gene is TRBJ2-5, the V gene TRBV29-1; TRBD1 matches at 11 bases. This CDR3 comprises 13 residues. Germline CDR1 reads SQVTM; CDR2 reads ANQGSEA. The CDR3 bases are TGCAGCGCTCGGACAGGGGGCGATGAGAACCAGTACTTC. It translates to CSARTGGDENQYF.

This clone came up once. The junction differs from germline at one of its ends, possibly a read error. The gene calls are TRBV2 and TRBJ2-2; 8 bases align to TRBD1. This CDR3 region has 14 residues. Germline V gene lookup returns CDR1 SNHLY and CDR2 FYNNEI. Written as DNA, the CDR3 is TGTGCCACGGCCACGACAGGGGACACCGGGGAGCTGCTTTTT. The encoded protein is CATATTGDTGELLF.

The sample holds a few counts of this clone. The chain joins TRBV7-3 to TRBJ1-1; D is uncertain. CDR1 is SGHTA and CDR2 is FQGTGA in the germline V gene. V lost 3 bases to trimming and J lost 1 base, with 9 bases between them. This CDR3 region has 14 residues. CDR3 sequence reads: CASSFQATNTEAFF. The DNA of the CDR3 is TGTGCCAGCAGCTTTCAGGCGACGAACACTGAAGCTTTCTTT.